Listed here are 3 T cell receptor beta chains from one sample, sequenced in a study of T-cell reconstitution after alpha-beta-depleted transplantation in children. The authors prepared the TCRbeta library with unique molecular identifiers. MiXCR, applied by TCRdb to the PCR reads, yields one record per CDR3 protein. The data show about 270,000 distinct CDR3 sequences, almost 10% seen once. Material: PBMCs from the stem cell graft donor, obtained from the stem cell graft. The receptors originated from a human donor who donated a stem cell graft to a child with SCID.

This clonotype was seen only a few times. The V gene is TRBV5-1, the J gene TRBJ2-5, with D maybe TRBD1 (6 bases). Trimming took off 3 bases at V and 6 bases at J, with 12 bases between the two ends. Germline-derived CDR1 and CDR2 are SGHRS and YFSETQ. CDR3 size: 13 residues. The DNA for the CDR3 is TGCGCCAGCAGCTCAGGACAGAGAAAGACCCAGTACTTC. This translates into CASSSGQRKTQYF.

V gene TRBV20-1 combines with J gene TRBJ2-2; possibly TRBD2 for D (6 bases). Germline CDR1 and CDR2: DFQATT and SNEGSKA (reference sequence). This CDR3 is 14 amino acids long. V lost 0 bases and J lost 1, with 6 bases in between. This chain's CDR3 is CSAREGGNTGELFF. Written as DNA, the CDR3 is TGCAGTGCTAGAGAGGGGGGGAACACCGGGGAGCTGTTTTTT.

This clonotype was counted at least ten times. V gene TRBV12-3 or TRBV12-4 combines with J gene TRBJ1-2, with a possible D match to TRBD1 (5 bases). The CDR3 consists of 15 residues. The V and J ends lost 5 bases and 8 bases respectively, with 21 bases between them. CDR3 sequence: CASSPETTAWRGYTF. CDR3 DNA: TGTGCCAGCAGTCCCGAAACGACAGCTTGGAGAGGCTACACCTTC.